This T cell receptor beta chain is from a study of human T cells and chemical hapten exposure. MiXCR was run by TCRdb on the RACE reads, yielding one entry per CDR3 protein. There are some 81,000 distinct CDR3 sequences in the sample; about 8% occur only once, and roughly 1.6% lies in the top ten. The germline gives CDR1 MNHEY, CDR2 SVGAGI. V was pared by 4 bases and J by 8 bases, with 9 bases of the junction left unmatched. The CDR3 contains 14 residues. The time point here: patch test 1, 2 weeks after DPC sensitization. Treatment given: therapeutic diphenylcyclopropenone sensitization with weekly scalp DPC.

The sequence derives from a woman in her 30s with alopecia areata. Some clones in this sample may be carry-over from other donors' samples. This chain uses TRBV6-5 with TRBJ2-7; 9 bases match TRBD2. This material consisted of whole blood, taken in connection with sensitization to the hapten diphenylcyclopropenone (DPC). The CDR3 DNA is TGTGCCAGCAGTTCAGGGTTAGCGGGGGCTAAGCAGTACTTC. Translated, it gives CASSSGLAGAKQYF.